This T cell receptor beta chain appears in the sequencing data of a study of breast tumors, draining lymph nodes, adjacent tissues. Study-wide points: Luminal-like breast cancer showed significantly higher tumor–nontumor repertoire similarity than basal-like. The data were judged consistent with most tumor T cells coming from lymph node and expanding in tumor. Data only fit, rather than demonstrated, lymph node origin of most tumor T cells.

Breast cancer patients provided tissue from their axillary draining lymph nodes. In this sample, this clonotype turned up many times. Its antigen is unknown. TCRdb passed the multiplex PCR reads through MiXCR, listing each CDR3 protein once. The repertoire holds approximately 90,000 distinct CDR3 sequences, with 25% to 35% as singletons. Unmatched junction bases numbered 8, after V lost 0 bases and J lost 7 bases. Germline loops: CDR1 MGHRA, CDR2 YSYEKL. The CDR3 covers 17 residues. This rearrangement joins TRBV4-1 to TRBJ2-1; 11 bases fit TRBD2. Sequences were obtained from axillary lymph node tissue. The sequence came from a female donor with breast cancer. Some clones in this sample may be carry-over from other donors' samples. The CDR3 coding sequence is TGCGCCAGCAGCCAAGATAAACTAGCGGGAGTAAAAAATGAGCAGTTCTTC. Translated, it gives CASSQDKLAGVKNEQFF.